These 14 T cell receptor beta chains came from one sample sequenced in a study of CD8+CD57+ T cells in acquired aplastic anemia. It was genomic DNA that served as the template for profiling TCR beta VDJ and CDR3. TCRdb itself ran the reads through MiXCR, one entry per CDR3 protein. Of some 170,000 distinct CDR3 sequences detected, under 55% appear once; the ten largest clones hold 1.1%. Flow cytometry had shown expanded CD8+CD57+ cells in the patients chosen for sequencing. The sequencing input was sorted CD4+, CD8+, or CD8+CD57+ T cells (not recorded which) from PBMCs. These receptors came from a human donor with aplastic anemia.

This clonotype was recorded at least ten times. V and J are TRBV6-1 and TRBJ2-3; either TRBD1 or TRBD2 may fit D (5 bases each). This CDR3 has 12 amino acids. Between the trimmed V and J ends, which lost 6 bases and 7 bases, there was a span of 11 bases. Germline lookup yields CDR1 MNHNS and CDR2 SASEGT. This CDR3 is CASRPGPYTQYF. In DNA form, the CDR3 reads TGTGCCAGCAGGCCGGGGCCGTATACGCAGTATTTT.

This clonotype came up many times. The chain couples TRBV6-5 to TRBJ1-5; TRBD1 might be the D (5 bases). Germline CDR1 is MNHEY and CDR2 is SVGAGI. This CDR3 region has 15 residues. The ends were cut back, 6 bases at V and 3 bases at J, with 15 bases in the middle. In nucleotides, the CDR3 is TGTGCCAGCAGCCCGGGCCTGGGGGACAATCAGCCCCAGCATTTT. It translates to CASSPGLGDNQPQHF.

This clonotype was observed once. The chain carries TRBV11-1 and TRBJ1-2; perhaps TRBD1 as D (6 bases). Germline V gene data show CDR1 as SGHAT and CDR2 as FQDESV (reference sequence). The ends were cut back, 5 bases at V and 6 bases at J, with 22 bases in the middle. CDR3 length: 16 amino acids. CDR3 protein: CASSPDYRASPHGYTF. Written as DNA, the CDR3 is TGTGCCAGCAGCCCAGATTACAGGGCTAGCCCTCATGGCTACACCTTC.

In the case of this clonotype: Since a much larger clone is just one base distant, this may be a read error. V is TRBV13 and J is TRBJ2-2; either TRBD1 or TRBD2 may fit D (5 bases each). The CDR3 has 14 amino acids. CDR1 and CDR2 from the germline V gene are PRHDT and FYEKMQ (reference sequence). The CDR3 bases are TGTGCCAGCAGCTCCTGGGGGAACACCGGGGAGCTGGTTTTT. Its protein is CASSSWGNTGELVF.

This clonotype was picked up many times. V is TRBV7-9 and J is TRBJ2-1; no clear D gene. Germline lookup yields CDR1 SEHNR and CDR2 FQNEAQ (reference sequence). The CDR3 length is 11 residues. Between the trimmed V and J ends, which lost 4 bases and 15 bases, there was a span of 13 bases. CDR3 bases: TGTGCCAGCAGCTCCGGGTCTCAAAGGTTCTTC. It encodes CASSSGSQRFF. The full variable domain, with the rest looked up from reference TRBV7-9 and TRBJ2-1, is DTGVSQNPRHKITKRGQNVTFRCDPISEHNRLYWYRQTLGQGPEFLTYFQNEAQLEKSRLLSDRFSAERPKGSFSTLEIQRTEQGDSAMYLCASSSGSQRFFGPGTRLTVL.

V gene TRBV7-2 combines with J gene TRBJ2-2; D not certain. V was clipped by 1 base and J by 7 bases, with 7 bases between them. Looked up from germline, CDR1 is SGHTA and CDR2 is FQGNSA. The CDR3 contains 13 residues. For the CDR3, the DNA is TGTGCCAGCAGCTTAGGTGCTAGCGGGGAGCTGTTTTTT. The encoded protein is CASSLGASGELFF.

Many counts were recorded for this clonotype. The CDR3, as DNA: TGTGCCAGCACGACCGGAACCCTTATTGGCTACACCTTC. Translated, it gives CASTTGTLIGYTF. The V gene is TRBV5-8, the J gene TRBJ1-2; D unresolved. Looked up from germline, CDR1 is SGHTS and CDR2 is YDEGEE. The CDR3 totals 13 residues. Deletions cut 6 bases from V and 7 bases from J, with 16 bases between.

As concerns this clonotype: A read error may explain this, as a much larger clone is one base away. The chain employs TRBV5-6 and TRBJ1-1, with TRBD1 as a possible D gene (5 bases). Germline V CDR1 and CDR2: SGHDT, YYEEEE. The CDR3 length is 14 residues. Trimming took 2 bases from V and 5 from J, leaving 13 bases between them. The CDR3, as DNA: TGTGCCAGCAGCTTTAGGGGCGGGGGGACTGAAGCTTTCTTT. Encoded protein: CASSFRGGGTEAFF.

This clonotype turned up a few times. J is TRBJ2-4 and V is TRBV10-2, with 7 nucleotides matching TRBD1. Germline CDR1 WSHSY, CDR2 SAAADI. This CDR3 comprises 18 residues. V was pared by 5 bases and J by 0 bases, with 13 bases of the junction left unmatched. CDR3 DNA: TGCGCCAGCAGTACGACAGGGCGTATGCTTCTAGCCAAAAACATTCAGTACTTC. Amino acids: CASSTTGRMLLAKNIQYF.

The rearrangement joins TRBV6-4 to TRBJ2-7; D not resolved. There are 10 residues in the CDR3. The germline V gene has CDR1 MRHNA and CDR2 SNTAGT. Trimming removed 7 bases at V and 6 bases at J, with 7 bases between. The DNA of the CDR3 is TGTGCCAGCAAACTTCGCGAGCAGTACTTC. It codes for CASKLREQYF.

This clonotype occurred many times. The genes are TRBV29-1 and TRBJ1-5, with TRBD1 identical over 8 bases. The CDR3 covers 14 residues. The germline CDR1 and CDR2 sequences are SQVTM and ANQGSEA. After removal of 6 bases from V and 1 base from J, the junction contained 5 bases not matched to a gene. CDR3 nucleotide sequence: TGCAGCGTACGGACAGGGACGAGCAATCAGCCCCAGCATTTT. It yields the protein CSVRTGTSNQPQHF.

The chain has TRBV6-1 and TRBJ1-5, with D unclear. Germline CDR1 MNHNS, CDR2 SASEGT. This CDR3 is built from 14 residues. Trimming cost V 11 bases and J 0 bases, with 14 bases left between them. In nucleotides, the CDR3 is TGTGCCGGCCGGTTCGTCGATAGCAATCAGCCCCAGCATTTT. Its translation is CAGRFVDSNQPQHF.

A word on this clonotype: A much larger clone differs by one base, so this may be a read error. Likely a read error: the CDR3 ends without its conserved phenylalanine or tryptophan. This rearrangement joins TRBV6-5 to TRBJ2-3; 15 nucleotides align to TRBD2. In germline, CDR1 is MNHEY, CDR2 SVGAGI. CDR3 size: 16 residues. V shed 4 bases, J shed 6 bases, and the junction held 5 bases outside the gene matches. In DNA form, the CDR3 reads TGTGCCAGCAGTTGGACCGGGACTAGCGGGGGGGATACGCAGTATCTT. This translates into CASSWTGTSGGDTQYL.

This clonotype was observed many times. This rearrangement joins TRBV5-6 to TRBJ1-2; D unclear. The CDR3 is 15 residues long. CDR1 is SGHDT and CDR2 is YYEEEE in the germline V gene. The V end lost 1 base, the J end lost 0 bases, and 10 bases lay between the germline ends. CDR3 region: CASSLFVDSNYGYTF. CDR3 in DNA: TGTGCCAGCAGCTTGTTTGTGGATTCTAACTATGGCTACACCTTC.